One sample yielded the 18 T cell receptor beta chains listed below, sequenced in a study of blood T cell repertoires in COVID-19. Libraries were prepared by immunoSEQ multiplex PCR; TCRdb keeps only in-frame clonotypes and omits some of them. The table includes roughly 410,000 clones, around 91% detected once. Sequenced material: peripheral blood. The receptors originated from a woman aged 40 to 50 with COVID-19, enrolled during active disease.

This chain links TRBV7-9 with TRBJ1-2; D is uncertain. The germline gives CDR1 SEHNR, CDR2 FQNEAQ (reference sequence). The CDR3 totals 15 residues. V lost 0 bases to trimming and J lost 6 bases, with 14 bases between them. As DNA, the CDR3 is TGTGCCAGCAGCTTAGCTTCAGGCAGCGGCCATGGCTACACCTTC. This sequence encodes CASSLASGSGHGYTF.

The genes are TRBV4-1 and TRBJ1-4; D not certain. The germline V gene encodes CDR1 MGHRA and CDR2 YSYEKL. CDR3 length: 15 amino acids. V was pared by 3 bases and J by 7 bases, with 15 bases between. The CDR3 region is CASSQVRAGIEKLFF. The CDR3 DNA follows: TGCGCCAGCAGCCAGGTTAGAGCCGGGATTGAAAAACTGTTTTTT.

J is TRBJ1-1 and V is TRBV4-3; a weak D match, TRBD1 (6 bases). In germline, CDR1 is LGHNA, CDR2 YSLEER. V dropped 0 bases and J dropped 3 bases, with 14 bases sitting between them. This CDR3 has 16 residues. This CDR3 reads CASSQDQDRWDTEAFF. For the CDR3, the DNA is TGCGCCAGCAGCCAAGATCAAGACAGGTGGGACACTGAAGCTTTCTTT.

This clone is a singleton in its sample. The CDR3 region has the DNA TGTGCCTGGGGGACAGGGATAGAACAGCCCCAGCATTTT. Protein: CAWGTGIEQPQHF. V and J are TRBV30 and TRBJ1-5; 9 positions match TRBD1. The germline V gene encodes CDR1 GTSNPN and CDR2 SVGIG (reference sequence). The CDR3 is 13 amino acids. Unmatched junction bases numbered 6, after V lost 5 bases and J lost 7 bases.

The chain couples TRBV28 to TRBJ2-5; 7 bases align to TRBD1. J lost 2 bases, V lost 5 bases, and 2 bases had no gene match. CDR1 is MDHEN and CDR2 is SYDVKM in the germline V gene. CDR3 length equals 13 residues. The CDR3: CASSTGAQETQYF. As DNA, the CDR3 is TGTGCCAGCAGTACAGGGGCTCAAGAGACCCAGTACTTC.

The chain combines TRBV4-2 with TRBJ1-2; 7 bases agree with TRBD1. The CDR3 contains 15 residues. Germline CDR1 and CDR2: LGHNA and YNFKEQ. Unmatched junction bases numbered 9, after V lost 3 bases and J lost 5 bases. Here the CDR3 DNA reads TGTGCCAGCAGCCAGTCCGACAGGGTGGGGTATGGCTACACCTTC. Amino acids: CASSQSDRVGYGYTF.

The chain couples TRBV27 to TRBJ1-2; 8 bases map to TRBD1. The CDR3 covers 13 residues. Germline CDR1 is MNHEY and CDR2 is SMNVEV (reference sequence). V shed 5 bases, J shed 8 bases, and the junction held 7 bases outside the gene matches. CDR3 amino acids: CASSASGTGGYTF. For the CDR3, the DNA is TGTGCCAGCAGTGCGTCCGGGACAGGAGGCTACACCTTC.

V is TRBV2 and J is TRBJ1-2; D may be TRBD1 (6 bases). In germline, CDR1 is SNHLY, CDR2 FYNNEI. This CDR3 has 16 residues. Trimming took 1 base from V and 0 from J, leaving 12 bases between them. CDR3 nucleotide sequence: TGTGCCAGCAGTGAAGGGACAGATTTAGCTAACTATGGCTACACCTTC. Translation gives CASSEGTDLANYGYTF.

In the case of this clone: The same CDR3 can be traced to other DNA sequences in this sample. The DNA of the CDR3 is TGTGCCAGCAGTTTCAATAGCAATCAGCCCCAGCATTTT. Protein: CASSFNSNQPQHF. The chain joins TRBV12-3 or TRBV12-4 to TRBJ1-5, with D unresolved. This CDR3 has 13 residues. Trimming removed 3 bases from V and 0 bases from J, with 3 bases in between.

This rearrangement joins TRBV29-1 to TRBJ1-1; 8 positions match TRBD1. The CDR3 has 10 residues. V gave up 6 bases and J gave up 11 bases; unmatched junction bases: 5. Germline-derived CDR1 and CDR2 are SQVTM and ANQGSEA. CDR3 sequence (DNA): TGCAGCGTGGCGGACAGGGTGGCTTTCTTT. Translation gives CSVADRVAFF.

The chain employs TRBV7-9 and TRBJ1-1; 9 bases are a match to TRBD1. Germline assignment: CDR1 SEHNR and CDR2 FQNEAQ (reference sequence). Trimming took 4 bases from V and 1 from J; bases not matched to a gene: 7. CDR3 length equals 16 residues. CDR3 bases: TGTGCCAGCAGCTGGTTACCGGGACAGGGGAACACTGAAGCTTTCTTT. Protein product: CASSWLPGQGNTEAFF.

Here the CDR3 reads CASSLFARETQYF. CDR3 DNA sequence: TGTGCCAGCAGCTTATTCGCGAGGGAGACCCAGTACTTC. The chain combines TRBV11-1 with TRBJ2-5; D gene unclear. Trimming removed 2 bases at V and 5 bases at J, with 9 bases between. CDR1 is SGHAT and CDR2 is FQDESV in the germline V gene (reference sequence). The CDR3 runs to 13 residues. Drawing the rest from reference TRBV11-1 and TRBJ2-5, the complete variable domain is EAEVAQSPRYKITEKSQAVAFWCDPISGHATLYWYRQILGQGPELLVQFQDESVVDDSQLPKDRFSAERLKGVDSTLKIQPAELGDSAMYLCASSLFARETQYFGPGTRLLVL.

V and J are TRBV28 and TRBJ2-7, with 8 positions matching TRBD2. Germline V gives CDR1 MDHEN, CDR2 SYDVKM. The V and J ends lost 3 bases and 4 bases, in that order; junction bases with no gene match: 5. CDR3 length: 14 residues. The CDR3 coding sequence is TGTGCCAGCAGTTTCACGGGGGGGCTATACGAGCAGTACTTC. Its translation: CASSFTGGLYEQYF.

V and J are TRBV5-1 and TRBJ2-3; 7 positions agree with TRBD1. Germline V gene sequence: CDR1 SGHRS, CDR2 YFSETQ. The CDR3 covers 15 residues. J lost 2 bases, V lost 0 bases, and 3 bases had no gene match. The CDR3 DNA follows: TGCGCCAGCAGCTTGGGGACAGGACCCACAGATACGCAGTATTTT. Protein product: CASSLGTGPTDTQYF.

This rearrangement joins TRBV25-1 to TRBJ1-2; 9 nucleotides line up with TRBD1. V shed 3 bases, J shed 4 bases, and the junction held 3 bases outside the gene matches. The germline V gene has CDR1 MGHDK and CDR2 SYGVNS. The CDR3 totals 14 residues. CDR3 amino acids: CASSEDRGGYGYTF. The CDR3 DNA reads as TGTGCCAGCAGTGAGGACAGGGGAGGCTATGGCTACACCTTC.

In this sample, this clone turned up a few times. This sequence joins TRBV11-2 and TRBJ1-1; D not resolved. CDR3 size: 13 residues. From germline, CDR1 is SGHAT and CDR2 FQNNGV. The germline V and J ends were trimmed by 5 bases and 0 bases, with 7 bases remaining between them. The CDR3 nucleotides are TGTGCCAGCAGCATGCGGTTGAACACTGAAGCTTTCTTT. Translated: CASSMRLNTEAFF.

This chain links TRBV9 with TRBJ1-3; the D gene is possibly TRBD1 (5 bases). The CDR3 spans 15 residues. The germline V gene encodes CDR1 SGDLS and CDR2 YYNGEE. V was pared by 4 bases and J by 2 bases, with 13 bases between. Here the CDR3 reads CASSSRKGAGNTIYF. CDR3 in DNA: TGTGCCAGCAGCTCTCGAAAAGGGGCTGGAAACACCATATATTTT.

The V call is TRBV4-3, the J call TRBJ1-2; possibly TRBD1 for D (6 bases). The CDR3 covers 16 residues. V was shortened by 2 bases and J by 4 bases, with 17 bases between the two germline ends. Looked up from germline, CDR1 is LGHNA and CDR2 is YSLEER. The CDR3 DNA is TGCGCCAGCAGCCAACGATACGACAGGCACGGCTATGGCTACACCTTC. It encodes CASSQRYDRHGYGYTF.